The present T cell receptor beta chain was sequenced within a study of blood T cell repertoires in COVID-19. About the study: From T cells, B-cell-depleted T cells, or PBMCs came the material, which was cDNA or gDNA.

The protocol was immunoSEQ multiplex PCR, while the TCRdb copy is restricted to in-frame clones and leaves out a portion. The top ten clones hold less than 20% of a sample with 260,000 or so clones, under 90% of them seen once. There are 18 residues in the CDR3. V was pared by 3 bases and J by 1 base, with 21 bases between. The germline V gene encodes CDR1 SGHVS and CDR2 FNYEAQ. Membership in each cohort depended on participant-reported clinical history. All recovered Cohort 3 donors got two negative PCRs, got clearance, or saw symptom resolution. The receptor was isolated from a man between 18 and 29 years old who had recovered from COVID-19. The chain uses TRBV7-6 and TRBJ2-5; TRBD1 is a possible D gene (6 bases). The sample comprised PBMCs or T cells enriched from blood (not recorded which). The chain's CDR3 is CASSFSLKAGDPQETQYF. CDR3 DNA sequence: TGTGCCAGCAGCTTTAGCCTAAAGGCAGGGGACCCCCAAGAGACCCAGTACTTC.